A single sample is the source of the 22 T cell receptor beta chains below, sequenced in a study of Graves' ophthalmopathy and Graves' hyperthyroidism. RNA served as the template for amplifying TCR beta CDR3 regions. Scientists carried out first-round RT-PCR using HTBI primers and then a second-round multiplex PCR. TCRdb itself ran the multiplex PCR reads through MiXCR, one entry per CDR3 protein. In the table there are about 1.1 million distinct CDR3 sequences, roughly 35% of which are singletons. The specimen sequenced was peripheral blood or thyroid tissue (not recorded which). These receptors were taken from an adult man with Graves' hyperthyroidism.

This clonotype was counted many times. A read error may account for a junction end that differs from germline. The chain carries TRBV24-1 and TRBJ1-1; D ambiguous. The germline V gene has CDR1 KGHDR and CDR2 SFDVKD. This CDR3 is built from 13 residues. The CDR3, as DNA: TGTGCCACCAGAGATTGGGGTTACACTGAAGCTTTCTTT. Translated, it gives CATRDWGYTEAFF.

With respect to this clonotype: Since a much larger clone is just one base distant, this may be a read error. CDR3 DNA sequence: TGCGCCAGCAGCCATTCCAGCGACAATTCACCCCTCCACTTT. Encoded protein: CASSHSSDNSPLHF. This sequence joins TRBV7-8 and TRBJ1-6; D ambiguous. CDR3 length: 14 amino acids. Germline V gene sequence: CDR1 SGHVS, CDR2 FQNEAQ. Looking up the rest from reference TRBV7-8 and TRBJ1-6 gives the full variable domain: GAGVSQSPRYKVAKRGQDVALRCDPISGHVSLFWYQQALGQGPEFLTYFQNEAQLDKSGLPSDRFFAERPEGSVSTLKIQRTQQEDSAVYLCASSHSSDNSPLHFGNGTRLTVT.

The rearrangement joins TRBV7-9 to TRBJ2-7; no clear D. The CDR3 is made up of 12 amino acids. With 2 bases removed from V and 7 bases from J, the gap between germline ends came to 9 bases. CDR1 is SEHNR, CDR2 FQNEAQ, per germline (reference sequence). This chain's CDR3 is CASSLKMDEQYF. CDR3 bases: TGTGCCAGCAGCTTAAAAATGGATGAGCAGTACTTC.

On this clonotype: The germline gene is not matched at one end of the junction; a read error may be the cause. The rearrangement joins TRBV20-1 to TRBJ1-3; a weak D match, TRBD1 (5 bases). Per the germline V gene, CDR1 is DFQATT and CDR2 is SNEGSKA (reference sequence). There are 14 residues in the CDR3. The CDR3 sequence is CSARAGSAGDTIYF. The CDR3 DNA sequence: TGCAGTGCTAGAGCAGGGTCTGCTGGAGACACCATATATTTT.

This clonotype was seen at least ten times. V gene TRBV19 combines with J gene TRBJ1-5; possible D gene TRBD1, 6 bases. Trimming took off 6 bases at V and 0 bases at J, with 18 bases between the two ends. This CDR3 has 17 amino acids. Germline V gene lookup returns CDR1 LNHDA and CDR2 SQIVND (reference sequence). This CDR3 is CASRWKTGRYSNQPQHF. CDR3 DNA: TGTGCCAGTAGGTGGAAGACAGGCAGGTATAGCAATCAGCCCCAGCATTTT.

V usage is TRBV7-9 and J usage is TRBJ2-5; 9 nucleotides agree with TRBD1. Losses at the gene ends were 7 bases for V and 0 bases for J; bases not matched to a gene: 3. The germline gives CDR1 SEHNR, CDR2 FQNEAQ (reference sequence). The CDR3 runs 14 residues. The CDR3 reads CASTGTGYQETQYF. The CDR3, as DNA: TGTGCCAGCACCGGGACAGGGTACCAAGAGACCCAGTACTTC. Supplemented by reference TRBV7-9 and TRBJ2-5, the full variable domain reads DTGVSQNPRHKITKRGQNVTFRCDPISEHNRLYWYRQTLGQGPEFLTYFQNEAQLEKSRLLSDRFSAERPKGSFSTLEIQRTEQGDSAMYLCASTGTGYQETQYFGPGTRLLVL.

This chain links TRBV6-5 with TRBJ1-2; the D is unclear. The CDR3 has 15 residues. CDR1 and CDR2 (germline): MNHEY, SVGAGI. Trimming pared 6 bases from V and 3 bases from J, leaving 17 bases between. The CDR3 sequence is CASRGSGSGHYGYTF. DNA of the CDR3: TGTGCCAGCAGGGGTAGCGGGAGTGGGCACTATGGCTACACCTTC.

The CDR3 sequence is CASSAVRSSSGANVLTF. CDR3 sequence (DNA): TGCGCCAGCAGTGCAGTTAGAAGTAGCTCTGGGGCCAACGTCCTGACTTTC. V is TRBV10-2 and J is TRBJ2-6; no firm D call. The V end was cut by 4 bases, the J end by 0 bases, with 13 bases between. Germline V lookup: CDR1 WSHSY, CDR2 SAAADI. The CDR3 extends over 17 amino acids.

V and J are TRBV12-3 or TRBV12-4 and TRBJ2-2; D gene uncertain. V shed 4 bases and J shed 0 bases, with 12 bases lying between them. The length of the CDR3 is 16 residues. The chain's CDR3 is CASSSTGSSNTGELFF. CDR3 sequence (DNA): TGTGCCAGCAGTTCAACCGGTTCCTCGAACACCGGGGAGCTGTTTTTT.

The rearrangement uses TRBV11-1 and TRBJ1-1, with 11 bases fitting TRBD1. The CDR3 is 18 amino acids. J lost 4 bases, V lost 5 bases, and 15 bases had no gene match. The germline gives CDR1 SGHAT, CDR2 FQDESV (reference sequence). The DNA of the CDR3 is TGTGCCAGCAGCCCTCGAGGACAGGGGGCTAGGCTGGCCACTGAAGCTTTCTTT. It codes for CASSPRGQGARLATEAFF.

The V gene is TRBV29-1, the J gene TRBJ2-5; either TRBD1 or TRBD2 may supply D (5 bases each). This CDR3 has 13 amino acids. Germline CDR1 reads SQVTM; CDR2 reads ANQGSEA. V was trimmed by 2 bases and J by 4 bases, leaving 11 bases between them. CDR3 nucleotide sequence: TGCAGCGTTGAAACTAGGGGCTCAGAGACCCAGTACTTC. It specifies CSVETRGSETQYF.

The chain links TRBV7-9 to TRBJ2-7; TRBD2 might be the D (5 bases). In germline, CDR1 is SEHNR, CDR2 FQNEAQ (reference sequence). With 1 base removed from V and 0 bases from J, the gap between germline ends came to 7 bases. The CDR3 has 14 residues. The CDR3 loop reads CASSLGEYSYEQYF. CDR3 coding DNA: TGTGCCAGCAGCTTAGGGGAGTACTCCTACGAGCAGTACTTC.

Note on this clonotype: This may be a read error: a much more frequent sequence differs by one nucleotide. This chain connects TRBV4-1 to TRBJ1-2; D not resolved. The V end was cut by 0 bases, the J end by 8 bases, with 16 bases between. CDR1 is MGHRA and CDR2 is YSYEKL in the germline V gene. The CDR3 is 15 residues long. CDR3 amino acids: CASSQDPGSVTGYTF. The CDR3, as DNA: TGCGCCAGCAGCCAAGATCCGGGGTCGGTGACGGGCTACACCTTC.

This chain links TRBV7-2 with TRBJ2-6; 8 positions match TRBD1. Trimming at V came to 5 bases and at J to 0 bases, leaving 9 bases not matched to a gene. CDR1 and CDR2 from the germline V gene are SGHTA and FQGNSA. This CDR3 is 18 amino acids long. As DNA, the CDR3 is TGTGCCAGCAGCCGAACTGGACAGGGTTCCTCTGGGGCCAACGTCCTGACTTTC. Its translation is CASSRTGQGSSGANVLTF.

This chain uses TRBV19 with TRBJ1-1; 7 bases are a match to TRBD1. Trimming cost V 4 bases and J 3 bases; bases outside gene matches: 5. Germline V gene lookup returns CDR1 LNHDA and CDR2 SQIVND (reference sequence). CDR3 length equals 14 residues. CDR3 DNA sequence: TGTGCCAGTAGTACTGACAGGGATTACACTGAAGCTTTCTTT. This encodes CASSTDRDYTEAFF.

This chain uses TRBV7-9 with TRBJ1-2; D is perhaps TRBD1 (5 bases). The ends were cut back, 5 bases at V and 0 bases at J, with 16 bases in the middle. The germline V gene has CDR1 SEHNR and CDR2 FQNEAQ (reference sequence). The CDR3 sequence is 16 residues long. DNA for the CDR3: TGTGCCAGCAGCCCAGTCGGGGGGTTTGCTAACTATGGCTACACCTTC. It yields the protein CASSPVGGFANYGYTF.

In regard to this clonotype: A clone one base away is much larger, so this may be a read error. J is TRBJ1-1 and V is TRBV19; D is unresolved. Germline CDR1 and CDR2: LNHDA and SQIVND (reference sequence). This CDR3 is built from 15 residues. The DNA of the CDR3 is TGTACCAGTAGTATGAGCCGATTTTTGAACACTGAAGCTTTCTTT. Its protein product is CTSSMSRFLNTEAFF. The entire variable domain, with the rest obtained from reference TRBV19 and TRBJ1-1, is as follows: DGGITQSPKYLFRKEGQNVTLSCEQNLNHDAMYWYRQDPGQGLRLIYYSQIVNDFQKGDIAEGYSVSREKKESFPLTVTSAQKNPTAFYLCTSSMSRFLNTEAFFGQGTRLTVV.

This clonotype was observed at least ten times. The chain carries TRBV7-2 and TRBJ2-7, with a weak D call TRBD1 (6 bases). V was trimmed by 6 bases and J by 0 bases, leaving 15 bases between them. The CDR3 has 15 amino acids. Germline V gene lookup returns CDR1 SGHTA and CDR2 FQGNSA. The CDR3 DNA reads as TGTGCCAGCAGTCCGCCTGGGACAAGCTCCTACGAGCAGTACTTC. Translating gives CASSPPGTSSYEQYF.

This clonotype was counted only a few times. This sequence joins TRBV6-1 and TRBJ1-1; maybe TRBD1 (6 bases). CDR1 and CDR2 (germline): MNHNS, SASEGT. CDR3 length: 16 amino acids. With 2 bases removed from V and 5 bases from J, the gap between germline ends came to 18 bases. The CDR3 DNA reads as TGTGCCAGCAGTGAACGACAGGACGGGGGAATGACTGAAGCTTTCTTT. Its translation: CASSERQDGGMTEAFF.

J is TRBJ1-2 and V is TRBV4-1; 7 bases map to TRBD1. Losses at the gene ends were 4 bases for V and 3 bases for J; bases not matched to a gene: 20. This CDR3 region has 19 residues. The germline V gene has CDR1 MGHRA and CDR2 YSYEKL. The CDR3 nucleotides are TGCGCCAGCAGCCTCAGGTCGGACAGGCAGGCCACTCAACACTATGGCTACACCTTC. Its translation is CASSLRSDRQATQHYGYTF.

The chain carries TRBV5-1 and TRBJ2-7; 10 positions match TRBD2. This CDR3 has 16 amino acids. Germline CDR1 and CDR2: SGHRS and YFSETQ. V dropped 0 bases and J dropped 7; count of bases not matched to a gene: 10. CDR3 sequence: CASSLGTSGSKVEQYF. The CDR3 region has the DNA TGCGCCAGCAGCTTGGGGACTAGCGGATCCAAGGTTGAGCAGTACTTC.

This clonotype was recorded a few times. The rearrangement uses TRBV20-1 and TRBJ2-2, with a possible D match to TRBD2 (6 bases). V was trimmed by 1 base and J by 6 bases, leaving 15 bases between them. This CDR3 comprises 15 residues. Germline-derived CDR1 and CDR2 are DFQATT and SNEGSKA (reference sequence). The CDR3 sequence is CSARGDSSWAGELFF. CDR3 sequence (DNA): TGCAGTGCTAGAGGGGACTCGTCTTGGGCCGGGGAGCTGTTTTTT.